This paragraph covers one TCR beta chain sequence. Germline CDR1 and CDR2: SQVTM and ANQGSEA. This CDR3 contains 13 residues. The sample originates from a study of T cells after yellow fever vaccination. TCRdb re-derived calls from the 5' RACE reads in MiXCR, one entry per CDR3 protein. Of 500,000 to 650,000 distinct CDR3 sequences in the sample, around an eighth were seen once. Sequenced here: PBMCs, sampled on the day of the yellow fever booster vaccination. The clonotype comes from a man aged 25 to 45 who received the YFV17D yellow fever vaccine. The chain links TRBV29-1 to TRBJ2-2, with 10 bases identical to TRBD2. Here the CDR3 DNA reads TGCAGTGTCGCTAGCGGGAGTTCCGGGGAGCTGTTTTTT. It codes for CSVASGSSGELFF.